The 18 T cell receptor beta chains below all came from one sample that was sequenced in a study of cytomegalovirus exposure and HLA in healthy donors. It was with 60 Vbeta and 13 Jbeta primers that the PCR ran. Sequenced by immunoSEQ multiplex PCR; TCRdb stores in-frame clones only, minus some. The sample has roughly 100,000 clones, around 74% seen once. Sequenced input: PBMCs. These receptors were taken from a woman in her 40s in good health and CMV-seropositive.

This clone was counted once. The genes are TRBV5-4 and TRBJ1-2; tentatively, D is TRBD1 (6 bases). V dropped 0 bases and J dropped 4 bases, with 16 bases sitting between them. The CDR3 is made up of 16 amino acids. Germline V CDR1 and CDR2: SGHNT, YYREEE (reference sequence). CDR3 sequence: CASSLGTGSGTYGYTF. The CDR3 DNA reads TGTGCCAGCAGCTTGGGAACAGGGTCTGGTACCTATGGCTACACCTTC.

This clone was counted a few times. The chain uses TRBV25-1 and TRBJ1-1, with 8 bases fitting TRBD1. With 8 bases clipped from V and 6 bases from J, the junction kept 2 bases outside the gene matches. Germline V gene data show CDR1 as MGHDK and CDR2 as SYGVNS. This CDR3 region has 11 residues. DNA for the CDR3: TGTGCCAGCGGACAGGGACCTGAAGCTTTCTTT. It yields the protein CASGQGPEAFF. The full variable domain, rest sourced from reference TRBV25-1 and TRBJ1-1, is EADIYQTPRYLVIGTGKKITLECSQTMGHDKMYWYQQDPGMELHLIHYSYGVNSTEKGDLSSESTVSRIRTEHFPLTLESARPSHTSQYLCASGQGPEAFFGQGTRLTVV.

This chain connects TRBV27 to TRBJ2-5, with TRBD2 matching 11 bases. V shed 4 bases, J shed 0 bases, and the junction held 4 bases outside the gene matches. CDR3 length equals 16 residues. CDR1 and CDR2 from the germline V gene are MNHEY and SMNVEV (reference sequence). The CDR3 sequence is CASSSASGGYQETQYF. The DNA of the CDR3 is TGTGCCAGCAGTTCCGCTAGCGGGGGGTACCAAGAGACCCAGTACTTC.

A few counts support this clone. The rearrangement joins TRBV6-1 to TRBJ1-5; possibly TRBD1 for D (5 bases). The CDR3 length is 13 residues. V was pared by 4 bases and J by 3 bases, with 7 bases between. In germline, CDR1 is MNHNS, CDR2 SASEGT. The CDR3: CASSGDYNQPQHF. The CDR3 nucleotides are TGTGCCAGCAGTGGGGACTACAATCAGCCCCAGCATTTT.

Concerning this clone itself: Distinct nucleotide sequences in the sample also encode this CDR3. V usage is TRBV11-2 and J usage is TRBJ2-7; D not certain. CDR3 length: 14 amino acids. Germline CDR1 SGHAT, CDR2 FQNNGV. V gave up 2 bases and J gave up 2 bases, with 10 bases separating them. CDR3 sequence (DNA): TGTGCCAGCAGCTTACTAGGCCCCGCCTACGAGCAGTACTTC. Protein sequence: CASSLLGPAYEQYF.

This sequence joins TRBV4-1 and TRBJ1-1; D is undetermined. The ends were cut back, 1 base at V and 0 bases at J, with 18 bases in the middle. Germline V gene sequence: CDR1 MGHRA, CDR2 YSYEKL. This CDR3 region has 18 residues. CDR3 DNA: TGCGCCAGCAGCCAAGCGTTGGCAGGTGTAGTCTTGAACACTGAAGCTTTCTTT. Its translation is CASSQALAGVVLNTEAFF.

This chain uses TRBV11-1 with TRBJ2-3; 8 bases match TRBD2. The CDR3 totals 12 residues. CDR1 and CDR2 (germline): SGHAT, FQDESV (reference sequence). V lost 5 bases, J lost 8 bases, and 3 bases stayed unmatched. CDR3 nucleotides: TGTGCCAGCAGCAGAGCGGGGGCTACGCAGTATTTT. Amino acids: CASSRAGATQYF.

The chain couples TRBV6-5 to TRBJ2-7, with TRBD2 matching over 7 bases. V shed 2 bases, J shed 4 bases, and the junction held 8 bases outside the gene matches. Germline-derived CDR1 and CDR2 are MNHEY and SVGAGI. The CDR3 is 15 residues long. The DNA for the CDR3 is TGTGCCAGCAGTTACAGTCCTAGCGGATATTACGAGCAGTACTTC. Amino acid sequence: CASSYSPSGYYEQYF.

The gene calls are TRBV4-2 and TRBJ1-2; no clear D. This CDR3 comprises 15 residues. Trimming cost V 0 bases and J 2 bases, with 10 bases left between them. Per germline, CDR1 LGHNA and CDR2 YNFKEQ. Here the CDR3 DNA reads TGTGCCAGCAGCCAAGAACCCGGACTAAACTATGGCTACACCTTC. Its translation is CASSQEPGLNYGYTF.

The chain has TRBV12-1 and TRBJ1-5; the DNA was not compared with TRBD1, the D call given in the table. TRBV12-1 is shown as a pseudogene. The CDR3 extends over 14 amino acids. The CDR3 DNA sequence: TGTGCCAGCAGCTTTATGGCTGGCAATCAGCCCCAGCATTTT. Translating gives CASSFMAGNQPQHF.

About this clone: The junction shows a germline mismatch at one end, possibly a read error. The chain combines TRBV7-9 with TRBJ2-3; TRBD1 is a possible D gene (5 bases). CDR1 and CDR2 from the germline V gene are SEHNR and FQNEAQ (reference sequence). CDR3 length equals 13 residues. The CDR3 reads CSSSFTGAGTQYF. As DNA, the CDR3 is TGTTCCAGCAGCTTCACAGGCGCCGGGACGCAGTATTTT.

The V and J genes are TRBV9 and TRBJ1-1; D is undetermined. V lost 3 bases to trimming and J lost 4 bases, with 13 bases between them. In germline, CDR1 is SGDLS, CDR2 YYNGEE. This CDR3 has 14 residues. The CDR3 spells CASSDSGFGTEAFF. The CDR3 DNA reads TGTGCCAGCAGCGATTCCGGGTTTGGCACTGAAGCTTTCTTT. Full variable domain (rest looked up from reference TRBV9 and TRBJ1-1): DSGVTQTPKHLITATGQRVTLRCSPRSGDLSVYWYQQSLDQGLQFLIQYYNGEERAKGNILERFSAQQFPDLHSELNLSSLELGDSALYFCASSDSGFGTEAFFGQGTRLTVV.

This chain uses TRBV18 with TRBJ2-7; TRBD1 agrees at 7 bases. The CDR3 contains 15 residues. V lost 4 bases to trimming and J lost 2 bases; unmatched junction nucleotides: 8. Germline V CDR1 and CDR2: KGHSH, LQKENI. The DNA for the CDR3 is TGTGCCAGCTCACGCACCGGACAGGCGACCTACGAGCAGTACTTC. Translation gives CASSRTGQATYEQYF.

The chain is built from TRBV28 and TRBJ2-5; TRBD2 is a possible D gene (6 bases). This CDR3 comprises 15 residues. CDR1 MDHEN and CDR2 SYDVKM come from the germline V gene. V lost 7 bases and J 1 base, leaving 16 bases between the germline ends. This CDR3 is CASTGGLAIQETQYF. CDR3 sequence (DNA): TGTGCCAGCACCGGGGGATTGGCTATCCAAGAGACCCAGTACTTC.

The chain employs TRBV5-6 and TRBJ2-5; TRBD2 matches at 8 bases. V lost 0 bases, J lost 2 bases, and 0 bases stayed unmatched. Germline V gene data show CDR1 as SGHDT and CDR2 as YYEEEE. The CDR3 loop spans 14 amino acids. The CDR3 loop is CASSLERGQETQYF. The CDR3 DNA follows: TGTGCCAGCAGCTTGGAGCGGGGGCAAGAGACCCAGTACTTC.

V gene TRBV27 combines with J gene TRBJ2-1; tentative D call: TRBD2 (6 bases). Germline values: CDR1 MNHEY, CDR2 SMNVEV (reference sequence). V was trimmed by 7 bases and J by 0 bases, leaving 16 bases between them. The CDR3 length is 16 residues. The CDR3 reads CASNQAGPSSYNEQFF. The CDR3, as DNA: TGTGCCAGCAATCAGGCGGGACCGAGCTCCTACAATGAGCAGTTCTTC.

Remarks on this clone: The sample carries other DNA sequences with the same CDR3. The chain has TRBV18 and TRBJ1-1, with D possibly matching TRBD1 (6 bases). Deletions cut 3 bases from V and 0 bases from J, with 8 bases between. Looked up from germline, CDR1 is KGHSH and CDR2 is LQKENI. The CDR3 covers 14 residues. This chain's CDR3 is CASSPDRMNTEAFF. The CDR3 DNA sequence: TGTGCCAGCTCACCCGACAGGATGAACACTGAAGCTTTCTTT.

Only a few counts were recorded for this clone. The genes are TRBV28 and TRBJ2-3; 7 bases are a match to TRBD2. Germline V CDR1 and CDR2: MDHEN, SYDVKM. The CDR3 is made up of 17 amino acids. J gave up 0 bases and V 2 bases, and 8 bases lay outside the gene matches. CDR3 in amino acids: CASSLGFGGVSTDTQYF. Here the CDR3 DNA reads TGTGCCAGCAGTTTAGGGTTTGGGGGGGTTAGCACAGATACGCAGTATTTT.